These 21 T cell receptor beta chains were sequenced from one sample in a study of blood T cell repertoires in COVID-19. Assay: immunoSEQ multiplex PCR; the TCRdb copy retains only in-frame clones and omits some. Found here are about 400,000 clones, 80% to 90% of them singletons; the top ten hold approximately 1.2%. The specimen was peripheral blood. Receptors were obtained from a man in his forties with acute or convalescent COVID-19.

The CDR3 bases are TGTGCCAGCAGTCCAGACAGGGAATCCACTGAAGCTTTCTTT. It translates to CASSPDRESTEAFF. The rearrangement links TRBV27 to TRBJ1-1, with 7 bases identical to TRBD1. Per germline, CDR1 MNHEY and CDR2 SMNVEV (reference sequence). The CDR3 consists of 14 residues. Losses at the gene ends were 5 bases for V and 4 bases for J; bases not matched to a gene: 7.

V and J are TRBV18 and TRBJ2-3, with D perhaps TRBD2 (6 bases). This CDR3 spans 14 amino acids. Trimming removed 4 bases from V and 4 bases from J, with 12 bases in between. Germline V lookup: CDR1 KGHSH, CDR2 LQKENI. The CDR3 reads CASSLDRLADTQYF. CDR3 sequence (DNA): TGTGCCAGCTCACTAGACAGACTAGCAGATACGCAGTATTTT.

The J gene is TRBJ2-1, the V gene TRBV6-1; TRBD2 matches 10 bases. This CDR3 comprises 15 residues. Per germline, CDR1 MNHNS and CDR2 SASEGT. Trimming removed 2 bases from V and 6 bases from J; junction bases left unmatched: 4. The CDR3 protein is CASSESSGRVNEQFF. CDR3 coding DNA: TGTGCCAGCAGTGAATCTAGCGGGAGAGTCAATGAGCAGTTCTTC.

This chain joins TRBV5-4 and TRBJ1-4; TRBD1 is a possible D gene (6 bases). Germline loops: CDR1 SGHNT, CDR2 YYREEE (reference sequence). The V gene lost 4 bases and the J gene lost 5 bases, with 15 bases spanning the gap. This CDR3 contains 15 residues. CDR3 in amino acids: CASSPEGQRNEKLFF. The CDR3 nucleotides read TGTGCCAGCAGCCCTGAGGGACAAAGAAATGAAAAACTGTTTTTT.

CDR3 sequence reads: CASSQVGTGGGYTF. The CDR3 DNA reads as TGCGCCAGCAGCCAGGTTGGGACAGGGGGAGGCTACACCTTC. The rearrangement uses TRBV4-3 and TRBJ1-2; TRBD1 matches at 11 bases. CDR1 and CDR2 from the germline V gene are LGHNA and YSLEER. The CDR3 contains 14 residues. The ends lost 3 bases at V and 8 bases at J; junction bases unmatched: 5.

The V gene is TRBV7-9, the J gene TRBJ2-7, with 11 bases that match TRBD1. V was clipped by 5 bases and J by 5 bases; unmatched bases: 11. Germline CDR1 is SEHNR and CDR2 is FQNEAQ (reference sequence). There are 16 residues in the CDR3. Written as DNA, the CDR3 is TGTGCCAGCAGCCCGACCAGGTGGGACAGGGGGAACGAGCAGTACTTC. Its translation is CASSPTRWDRGNEQYF.

CDR3 in amino acids: CAWAGGGGNIQYF. The CDR3 DNA reads TGTGCCTGGGCCGGAGGGGGGGGTAACATTCAGTACTTC. V gene TRBV30 combines with J gene TRBJ2-4; TRBD2 might be the D (7 bases). The germline V gene encodes CDR1 GTSNPN and CDR2 SVGIG (reference sequence). The CDR3 is 13 amino acids. The V end lost 5 bases, the J end lost 7 bases, and 15 bases lay between the germline ends.

The V call is TRBV6-5, the J call TRBJ1-4, with D hard to call. Germline values: CDR1 MNHEY, CDR2 SVGAGI. The V end was cut by 5 bases, the J end by 8 bases, with 18 bases between. The CDR3 covers 15 residues. The CDR3 DNA reads as TGTGCCAGCAGTAATCGGTTTGAGCGAAACGAAAAACTGTTTTTT. The encoded protein is CASSNRFERNEKLFF.

V gene TRBV28 combines with J gene TRBJ2-5, with TRBD2 matching over 8 bases. Germline loops: CDR1 MDHEN, CDR2 SYDVKM. With V trimmed by 6 bases and J by 4 bases, 16 bases remained unmatched. The CDR3 spans 17 residues. Written as DNA, the CDR3 is TGTGCCAGCAGCCCCGCGTCCCGGGGGGGGCCTGGAGAGACCCAGTACTTC. Translation gives CASSPASRGGPGETQYF.

The CDR3 DNA sequence: TGTGCCAGCTCACCACCGAGCAGGGAGGTCGGGGAGCTGTTTTTT. Translated: CASSPPSREVGELFF. The chain is built from TRBV18 and TRBJ2-2, with D perhaps TRBD2 (6 bases). The germline CDR1 and CDR2 sequences are KGHSH and LQKENI. The V gene lost 0 bases and the J gene lost 7 bases, with 12 bases spanning the gap. The CDR3 extends over 15 amino acids.

The chain combines TRBV11-2 with TRBJ2-1; D might be TRBD1 (7 bases). Germline lookup yields CDR1 SGHAT and CDR2 FQNNGV. Trimming shortened V by 1 base and J by 8 bases, and 21 bases separated the two germline ends. The CDR3 covers 17 residues. CDR3 nucleotide sequence: TGTGCCAGCAGCTTAGCCCGCAGGGGGGTGGTGTGGGATGAGCAGTTCTTC. Its translation is CASSLARRGVVWDEQFF.

The chain employs TRBV6-1 and TRBJ2-3, with a weak D call TRBD2 (5 bases). This CDR3 is 15 amino acids long. Trimming stripped 3 bases from V and 5 bases from J, with 15 bases between. Germline-derived CDR1 and CDR2 are MNHNS and SASEGT. The CDR3 spells CASSEVGAWGDTQYF. Here the CDR3 DNA reads TGTGCCAGCAGTGAGGTGGGAGCCTGGGGAGATACGCAGTATTTT.

The chain employs TRBV19 and TRBJ1-5; 7 positions agree with TRBD1. Germline-derived CDR1 and CDR2 are LNHDA and SQIVND (reference sequence). The CDR3 length is 16 residues. V was clipped by 4 bases and J by 3 bases; unmatched bases: 9. CDR3 amino acids: CASSSAGGLINQPQHF. The CDR3 coding sequence is TGTGCCAGTAGTAGCGCAGGGGGTTTAATCAATCAGCCCCAGCATTTT.

The CDR3 loop is CASSYAAGVVDTQYF. In DNA, the CDR3 is TGTGCCAGCAGTTACGCGGCGGGAGTGGTAGATACGCAGTATTTT. The rearrangement uses TRBV6-6 and TRBJ2-3, with TRBD2 matching over 7 bases. The V gene's germline CDR1 is MNHNY and CDR2 SVGAGI (reference sequence). This CDR3 has 15 residues. The ends lost 2 bases at V and 5 bases at J; junction bases unmatched: 7.

The chain links TRBV7-2 to TRBJ2-1; D call uncertain. This CDR3 contains 15 residues. Trimming took off 3 bases at V and 0 bases at J, with 9 bases between the two ends. The germline V gene encodes CDR1 SGHTA and CDR2 FQGNSA. CDR3 in amino acids: CASSFDPSSYNEQFF. The CDR3 DNA sequence: TGTGCCAGCAGCTTCGATCCCAGCTCCTACAATGAGCAGTTCTTC.

This chain connects TRBV2 to TRBJ2-7, with a possible D match to TRBD1 (5 bases). Trimming left V 3 bases short and J 7 bases short, with 13 bases between. CDR3 length equals 13 residues. Germline CDR1 and CDR2: SNHLY and FYNNEI. The CDR3 nucleotides read TGTGCCAGCAGTGAGAACTGGACATGGGAGCAGTACTTC. Translating it yields CASSENWTWEQYF.

The chain employs TRBV12-5 and TRBJ2-1; 8 bases are shared with TRBD1. Germline values: CDR1 LGHNT, CDR2 FRNRAP. With 6 bases clipped from V and 14 bases from J, the junction kept 12 bases outside the gene matches. The CDR3 sequence is 13 residues long. The CDR3 sequence: CASGLGQGYFKFF. Written as DNA, the CDR3 is TGTGCTAGTGGACTCGGACAGGGATATTTTAAGTTCTTC.

The chain recombines TRBV7-2 with TRBJ2-6; 7 bases are shared with TRBD1. Germline V gene sequence: CDR1 SGHTA, CDR2 FQGNSA. The CDR3 has 16 amino acids. V lost 5 bases, J lost 3 bases, and 7 bases stayed unmatched. The CDR3 nucleotides read TGTGCCAGCAGCCCCACGACAGGGTTTGGGGCCAACGTCCTGACTTTC. Protein: CASSPTTGFGANVLTF.

This chain joins TRBV3-1 (or the pseudogene TRBV3-2) and TRBJ2-1; 9 nucleotides line up with TRBD1. Trimming removed 4 bases from V and 4 bases from J; junction bases left unmatched: 20. Germline V CDR1 and CDR2: LGHDT, YNNKEL (reference sequence). CDR3 length: 20 amino acids. The CDR3 coding sequence is TGTGCCAGCAGCCCCGGACAGGGGAGAATCCCCCCAGCAAGATACAATGAGCAGTTCTTC. This codes for CASSPGQGRIPPARYNEQFF.

This rearrangement joins TRBV7-8 to TRBJ1-6; no reliable D call. With 1 base removed from V and 6 bases from J, the gap between germline ends came to 10 bases. Germline V CDR1 and CDR2: SGHVS, FQNEAQ. CDR3 length: 15 amino acids. The DNA for the CDR3 is TGTGCCAGCAGCTTAGTCGAGCGTGTTAATTCACCCCTCCACTTT. Protein product: CASSLVERVNSPLHF.

The CDR3 is CASSSDSYEQYF. The CDR3 region has the DNA TGTGCCAGCAGTTCCGACAGCTACGAGCAGTACTTC. The chain employs TRBV28 and TRBJ2-7, with D possibly TRBD1 on 5 matching bases. The CDR3 is made up of 12 amino acids. V was cut by 4 bases and J by 3 bases, with 7 bases left in between. In germline, CDR1 is MDHEN, CDR2 SYDVKM. Looking up the rest from reference TRBV28 and TRBJ2-7 gives the full variable domain: DVKVTQSSRYLVKRTGEKVFLECVQDMDHENMFWYRQDPGLGLRLIYFSYDVKMKEKGDIPEGYSVSREKKERFSLILESASTNQTSMYLCASSSDSYEQYFGPGTRLTVT.